This T cell receptor beta chain emerged from a study of Graves' ophthalmopathy and Graves' hyperthyroidism. Study-level results: Ophthalmopathy progression cases were predicted by the model with approximately 70% sensitivity and 72.22% specificity.

The sample holds many counts of this clonotype. Its antigen is not known. Other autoimmune diseases, uncontrolled infections, pregnancy or lactation excluded patients from enrollment. The PBMC fraction was derived from about 9.5 ml of fresh peripheral blood. RNA transcripts served as template for amplifying TCR beta CDR3 sequences. In the first round, RT-PCR was carried out with HTBI primers, and a multiplex PCR formed the second round. TCRdb called the multiplex PCR reads again in MiXCR, with one record for every CDR3 protein. Here the sample spans about 370,000 distinct CDR3 sequences, 17% being singletons. The CDR3 contains 17 residues. V lost 4 bases and J 1 base, leaving 16 bases between the germline ends.

This chain links TRBV12-3 or TRBV12-4 with TRBJ2-2; a weak D match, TRBD1 (6 bases). Sequenced material: peripheral blood. This TCR derives from an adult woman with stable Graves' hyperthyroidism. The CDR3 reads CASSSPADRQNTGELFF. The CDR3 nucleotides read TGTGCCAGCAGTTCCCCCGCGGACAGACAGAACACCGGGGAGCTGTTTTTT.